This T cell receptor beta chain is drawn from a study of blood T cell repertoires in COVID-19. The method was immunoSEQ multiplex PCR; TCRdb's version includes in-frame clones alone and lacks a portion of them. Among about 310,000 clones listed, around 87% were seen once. Germline V lookup: CDR1 SGHKS, CDR2 YYEKEE (reference sequence). Trimming removed 2 bases at V and 8 bases at J, with 16 bases between. There are 15 residues in the CDR3. Sequenced: peripheral blood. The sequence was obtained from a man aged 50-59 years with active or convalescent COVID-19. The chain combines TRBV5-5 with TRBJ1-4, with D maybe TRBD1 (5 bases). CDR3 in amino acids: CASSFAGVVGEKLFF. The CDR3 DNA reads TGTGCCAGCAGCTTTGCGGGGGTGGTTGGCGAAAAACTGTTTTTT. The full variable domain, its missing parts supplied by reference TRBV5-5 and TRBJ1-4, is DAGVTQSPTHLIKTRGQQVTLRCSPISGHKSVSWYQQVLGQGPQFIFQYYEKEERGRGNFPDRFSARQFPNYSSELNVNALLLGDSALYLCASSFAGVVGEKLFFGSGTQLSVL.